Each of the 31 T cell receptor beta chains below was sequenced from the same sample in a study of OX40 agonist ivuxolimab in advanced cancers. Clones were read by immunoSEQ multiplex PCR, and TCRdb kept only the in-frame ones, dropping some. The sample lists about 83,000 clones, around 84% occurring once. The sequencing used CD4+ or CD8+ T cells sorted from blood, collected in a trial of the OX40 agonist ivuxolimab. These receptors all come from an adult with an advanced solid tumor such as melanoma, head and neck, liver or kidney cancer.

V usage is TRBV15 and J usage is TRBJ2-2; a weak D match, TRBD2 (5 bases). The CDR3 totals 11 residues. CDR1 and CDR2 (germline): LNHNV, YYDKDF (reference sequence). The V and J ends lost 5 bases and 15 bases respectively, with 13 bases between them. The CDR3 loop reads CATSPTFGVFF. The DNA of the CDR3 is TGTGCCACCAGCCCGACTTTCGGGGTGTTTTTT.

V usage is TRBV30 and J usage is TRBJ1-3, with D possibly TRBD1 on 5 matching bases. The CDR3 runs to 14 residues. The V gene lost 3 bases and the J gene lost 1 base, with 10 bases spanning the gap. CDR1 and CDR2 from the germline V gene are GTSNPN and SVGIG (reference sequence). CDR3: CAWSRGGSGNTIYF. The CDR3 DNA follows: TGTGCCTGGAGCCGGGGGGGTTCTGGAAACACCATATATTTT.

The rearrangement links TRBV4-2 to TRBJ2-1; 10 bases align to TRBD2. The germline CDR1 and CDR2 sequences are LGHNA and YNFKEQ. This CDR3 region has 18 residues. The J segment lost 9 bases and the V segment lost 0 bases, leaving 14 bases of the junction unmatched. CDR3 region: CASSQDVTVSGGASEQFF. For the CDR3, the DNA is TGTGCCAGCAGCCAAGATGTGACGGTCAGCGGGGGGGCCTCTGAGCAGTTCTTC.

This clone was detected only a few times. The chain links TRBV27 to TRBJ2-7; D assignment may be TRBD1 or TRBD2 (5 bases each). The CDR3 covers 14 residues. Trimming shortened V by 4 bases and J by 3 bases, and 13 bases separated the two germline ends. The germline CDR1 and CDR2 sequences are MNHEY and SMNVEV (reference sequence). CDR3 nucleotides: TGTGCCAGCAGTTCCGGGGCCTCGATCTACGAGCAGTACTTC. This translates into CASSSGASIYEQYF.

This clone was seen only once. The rearrangement links TRBV7-3 to TRBJ2-7, with a possible D match to TRBD1 (6 bases). This CDR3 contains 16 residues. The V and J ends lost 4 bases and 0 bases respectively, with 16 bases between them. CDR1 and CDR2 from the germline V gene are SGHTA and FQGTGA. The CDR3 DNA reads TGTGCCAGCAGCTGCACCGGGACAAATACCTCCTACGAGCAGTACTTC. Translating it yields CASSCTGTNTSYEQYF. Using reference TRBV7-3 and TRBJ2-7 for the parts outside the CDR3, the full variable domain is GAGVSQTPSNKVTEKGKYVELRCDPISGHTALYWYRQSLGQGPEFLIYFQGTGAADDSGLPNDRFFAVRPEGSVSTLKIQRTERGDSAVYLCASSCTGTNTSYEQYFGPGTRLTVT.

The chain links TRBV6-5 to TRBJ1-2, with a weak D call TRBD1 (5 bases). The CDR3 contains 14 residues. Trimming cost V 4 bases and J 4 bases, with 13 bases left between them. Per the germline V gene, CDR1 is MNHEY and CDR2 is SVGAGI. The CDR3 reads CASSFQGGGYGYTF. The CDR3 bases are TGTGCCAGCAGTTTCCAGGGTGGCGGCTATGGCTACACCTTC.

This chain uses TRBV6-5 with TRBJ1-6; D gene ambiguous. Germline V gives CDR1 MNHEY, CDR2 SVGAGI. V lost 5 bases, J lost 7 bases, and 9 bases lay in between. This CDR3 is 13 amino acids long. For the CDR3, the DNA is TGTGCCAGCAGTCTCCGACCAAATTCACCCCTCCACTTT. It specifies CASSLRPNSPLHF.

The chain links TRBV6-5 to TRBJ1-6; D is possibly TRBD1 (6 bases). V lost 7 bases, J lost 8 bases, and 15 bases lay in between. Germline lookup yields CDR1 MNHEY and CDR2 SVGAGI. The CDR3 length is 14 residues. The CDR3 bases are TGTGCCAGCACCCACGGGGGCCCGCATTCACCCCTCCACTTT. Translating gives CASTHGGPHSPLHF.

This clone was found a few times. This rearrangement joins TRBV5-8 to TRBJ1-5; D is unclear. The CDR3 is made up of 13 amino acids. Germline loops: CDR1 SGHTS, CDR2 YDEGEE. V was trimmed by 4 bases and J by 7 bases, leaving 12 bases between them. This CDR3 reads CASSQLAGQPQHF. DNA for the CDR3: TGTGCCAGCAGCCAATTGGCGGGGCAGCCCCAGCATTTT.

CDR3 coding DNA: TGTGCCAGCAGTCGGAAGACCAATGAGCAGTTCTTC. Amino acids: CASSRKTNEQFF. The chain joins TRBV11-3 to TRBJ2-1, with D unresolved. Between the trimmed V and J ends, which lost 6 bases and 6 bases, there was a span of 9 bases. This CDR3 has 12 amino acids. Germline-derived CDR1 and CDR2 are SGHNT and YENEEA. The full variable domain, in which reference TRBV11-3 and TRBJ2-1 provide the parts outside the CDR3, is EAGVVQSPRYKIIEKKQPVAFWCNPISGHNTLYWYLQNLGQGPELLIRYENEEAVDDSQLPKDRFSAERLKGVDSTLKIQPAELGDSAVYLCASSRKTNEQFFGPGTRLTVL.

The chain is built from TRBV7-8 and TRBJ2-3; TRBD1 aligns across 10 bases. Germline V gene data show CDR1 as SGHVS and CDR2 as FQNEAQ. J lost 4 bases, V lost 5 bases, and 3 bases had no gene match. This CDR3 contains 14 residues. The CDR3 loop reads CASSRDRGPDTQYF. CDR3 in DNA: TGTGCCAGCAGCCGGGACAGGGGTCCAGATACGCAGTATTTT.

This clone has ten or more counts. This chain connects TRBV14 to TRBJ2-7; D is tentatively TRBD1 or TRBD2 (6 bases each). Looked up from germline, CDR1 is SGHDN and CDR2 is FVKESK. The CDR3 spans 21 residues. Trimming left V 0 bases short and J 2 bases short, with 29 bases between. CDR3 amino acids: CASSQDGRGAHMGLRAYEQYF. CDR3 sequence (DNA): TGTGCCAGCAGCCAAGATGGCAGGGGCGCCCATATGGGACTGAGGGCCTACGAGCAGTACTTC. Drawing the rest from reference TRBV14 and TRBJ2-7, the complete variable domain is EAGVTQFPSHSVIEKGQTVTLRCDPISGHDNLYWYRRVMGKEIKFLLHFVKESKQDESGMPNNRFLAERTGGTYSTLKVQPAELEDSGVYFCASSQDGRGAHMGLRAYEQYFGPGTRLTVT.

This CDR3 reads CASSLRRGPGPGIYEQYF. The CDR3 bases are TGTGCCAGCAGCCTAAGGCGGGGACCGGGACCGGGGATCTACGAGCAGTACTTC. The genes are TRBV7-2 and TRBJ2-7; D perhaps matches TRBD2 (6 bases). The V end was cut by 5 bases, the J end by 3 bases, with 26 bases between. The CDR3 contains 18 residues. Germline CDR1 and CDR2: SGHTA and FQGNSA.

The chain links TRBV18 to TRBJ1-1; D uncertain. Trimming took off 6 bases at V and 0 bases at J, with 11 bases between the two ends. This CDR3 is 14 amino acids long. The V gene's germline CDR1 is KGHSH and CDR2 LQKENI. The CDR3 bases are TGTGCCAGCTCCCCCGGAAACCTGAACACTGAAGCTTTCTTT. Translating gives CASSPGNLNTEAFF.

This chain joins TRBV19 and TRBJ2-3; maybe TRBD2 (6 bases). Germline values: CDR1 LNHDA, CDR2 SQIVND (reference sequence). The V and J ends lost 4 bases and 2 bases respectively, with 13 bases between them. The CDR3 has 15 amino acids. The CDR3, as DNA: TGTGCCAGTAGTAAAGGAGGGCGCGCCACAGATACGCAGTATTTT. Translation gives CASSKGGRATDTQYF.

By sample fraction, this clone is medium-sized. This chain joins TRBV2 and TRBJ1-2; D might be TRBD1 (6 bases). Deletions cut 5 bases from V and 4 bases from J, with 11 bases between. This CDR3 is built from 13 residues. Germline CDR1 is SNHLY and CDR2 is FYNNEI. This CDR3 is CASSTDRLYGYTF. The CDR3 DNA reads TGTGCCAGCAGTACCGACAGGCTCTATGGCTACACCTTC.

The chain employs TRBV11-1 and TRBJ2-7; perhaps TRBD2 as D (7 bases). The length of the CDR3 is 15 residues. Trimming took 6 bases from V and 2 from J, leaving 17 bases between them. The germline V gene encodes CDR1 SGHAT and CDR2 FQDESV (reference sequence). The CDR3 DNA follows: TGTGCCAGCAGTCTATCCGGGGGGCCAGCCTACGAGCAGTACTTC. It specifies CASSLSGGPAYEQYF.

The gene calls are TRBV7-8 and TRBJ2-7, with D hard to call. This CDR3 is 8 amino acids long. Looked up from germline, CDR1 is SGHVS and CDR2 is FQNEAQ. V dropped 9 bases and J dropped 5 bases, with 2 bases sitting between them. DNA for the CDR3: TGTGCCAGGGACGAGCAGTACTTC. Translated, it gives CARDEQYF.

V usage is TRBV7-2 and J usage is TRBJ1-5; no definite D call. The CDR3 runs 13 residues. V was shortened by 4 bases and J by 7 bases, with 11 bases between the two germline ends. Germline V gene data show CDR1 as SGHTA and CDR2 as FQGNSA. CDR3 DNA: TGTGCCAGCAGCTCTACCTCTAACCAGCCCCAGCATTTT. It codes for CASSSTSNQPQHF.

The chain recombines TRBV30 with TRBJ1-4, with TRBD1 matching 7 bases. The CDR3 is 14 amino acids. With 0 bases clipped from V and 10 bases from J, the junction kept 8 bases outside the gene matches. Per the germline V gene, CDR1 is GTSNPN and CDR2 is SVGIG (reference sequence). The CDR3 loop reads CAWSVGRQGGKLFF. CDR3 sequence (DNA): TGTGCCTGGAGTGTAGGAAGACAGGGTGGAAAACTGTTTTTT.

V gene TRBV11-2 combines with J gene TRBJ2-7; 8 nucleotides match TRBD2. The trim removed 5 bases at V and 5 bases at J, leaving 8 bases unmatched. Germline V lookup: CDR1 SGHAT, CDR2 FQNNGV. CDR3 size: 14 residues. The CDR3 here is CASSMLAGRDEQYF. The CDR3 region has the DNA TGTGCCAGCAGCATGTTAGCGGGGCGCGACGAGCAGTACTTC.

The chain has TRBV19 and TRBJ2-3; no firm D call. Per germline, CDR1 LNHDA and CDR2 SQIVND (reference sequence). The CDR3 has 13 residues. The germline V and J ends were trimmed by 8 bases and 6 bases, with 15 bases remaining between them. The CDR3 here is CASQNLVSDTQYF. CDR3 in DNA: TGTGCCAGTCAGAATCTAGTATCGGATACGCAGTATTTT.

The chain combines TRBV27 with TRBJ2-1; D unresolved. V was trimmed by 2 bases and J by 7 bases, leaving 9 bases between them. Germline-derived CDR1 and CDR2 are MNHEY and SMNVEV (reference sequence). This CDR3 has 13 amino acids. The CDR3 region is CASSLLLDNEQFF. The CDR3 DNA is TGTGCCAGCAGTTTACTCCTCGATAATGAGCAGTTCTTC.

The chain recombines TRBV9 with TRBJ2-7, with 8 bases lining up with TRBD1. The germline CDR1 and CDR2 sequences are SGDLS and YYNGEE. The V segment lost 6 bases and the J segment 5 bases; nucleotides outside the gene matches: 10. The CDR3 has 14 residues. This CDR3 is CASTTRQGRNEQYF. The CDR3 nucleotides read TGTGCCAGCACCACGCGACAGGGGCGGAACGAGCAGTACTTC. The entire variable domain, with the rest obtained from reference TRBV9 and TRBJ2-7, is as follows: DSGVTQTPKHLITATGQRVTLRCSPRSGDLSVYWYQQSLDQGLQFLIQYYNGEERAKGNILERFSAQQFPDLHSELNLSSLELGDSALYFCASTTRQGRNEQYFGPGTRLTVT.

The chain couples TRBV14 to TRBJ1-1; D ambiguous. Germline loops: CDR1 SGHDN, CDR2 FVKESK. This CDR3 has 13 amino acids. V lost 3 bases to trimming and J lost 4 bases, with 9 bases between them. The CDR3 spells CASSHLGSTEAFF. The CDR3 region has the DNA TGTGCCAGCAGCCACTTAGGCAGCACTGAAGCTTTCTTT.

A single count supports this clone. This sequence joins TRBV27 and TRBJ2-1; D could derive from TRBD1 or TRBD2 (6 bases each). Germline assignment: CDR1 MNHEY and CDR2 SMNVEV (reference sequence). This CDR3 contains 18 residues. The V end lost 2 bases, the J end lost 6 bases, and 23 bases lay between the germline ends. CDR3 sequence (DNA): TGTGCCAGCAGTTTAAGGGGGGCGGGGCGGGGCGGTGGCAATGAGCAGTTCTTC. The encoded protein is CASSLRGAGRGGGNEQFF.

V is TRBV29-1 and J is TRBJ1-2; no clear D gene. Looked up from germline, CDR1 is SQVTM and CDR2 is ANQGSEA. The CDR3 is 14 amino acids. Trimming left V 0 bases short and J 0 bases short, with 8 bases between. DNA for the CDR3: TGCAGCGTTGAAGAGATAGGCTCTAACTATGGCTACACCTTC. It translates to CSVEEIGSNYGYTF.

CDR3 region: CASSGQARCTEAFF. CDR3 nucleotide sequence: TGTGCCAGTTCGGGACAGGCGAGATGCACTGAAGCTTTCTTT. The chain uses TRBV21-1 and TRBJ1-1; the table's TRBD1 call for D was not verified on the DNA. TRBV21-1 is classified as a pseudogene. The CDR3 loop spans 14 amino acids.

The chain uses TRBV4-2 and TRBJ2-6; 9 bases line up with TRBD1. Looked up from germline, CDR1 is LGHNA and CDR2 is YNFKEQ. Trimming removed 3 bases from V and 0 bases from J; junction bases left unmatched: 3. The CDR3 is 17 amino acids. CDR3 DNA sequence: TGTGCCAGCAGCCAGACAGGGGGGGACTCTGGGGCCAACGTCCTGACTTTC. It is translated as CASSQTGGDSGANVLTF.

The V and J genes are TRBV11-3 and TRBJ2-3; unclear D gene. The CDR3 runs 14 residues. From germline, CDR1 is SGHNT and CDR2 YENEEA. With 0 bases removed from V and 1 base from J, the gap between germline ends came to 5 bases. For the CDR3, the DNA is TGTGCCAGCAGCTTAGATCTTGGCACAGATACGCAGTATTTT. As protein: CASSLDLGTDTQYF.

V gene TRBV11-3 combines with J gene TRBJ2-1; TRBD2 might be the D (5 bases). Germline CDR1 and CDR2: SGHNT and YENEEA. The CDR3 spans 14 residues. V lost 6 bases and J 7 bases, leaving 16 bases between the germline ends. The CDR3 region has the DNA TGTGCCAGCAGTACCGGGATCCTTGAAAATGAGCAGTTCTTC. This gives the protein CASSTGILENEQFF.